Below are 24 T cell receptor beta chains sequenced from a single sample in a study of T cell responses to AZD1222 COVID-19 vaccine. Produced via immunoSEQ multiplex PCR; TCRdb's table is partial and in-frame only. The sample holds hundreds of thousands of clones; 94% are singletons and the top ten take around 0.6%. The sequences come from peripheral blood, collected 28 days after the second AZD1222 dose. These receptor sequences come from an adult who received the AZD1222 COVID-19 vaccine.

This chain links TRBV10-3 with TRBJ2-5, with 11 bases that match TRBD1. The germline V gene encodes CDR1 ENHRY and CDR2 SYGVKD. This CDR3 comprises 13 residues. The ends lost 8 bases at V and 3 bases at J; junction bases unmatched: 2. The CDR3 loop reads CAIRDRGEETQYF. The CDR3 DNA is TGTGCCATCCGGGACAGGGGGGAAGAGACCCAGTACTTC.

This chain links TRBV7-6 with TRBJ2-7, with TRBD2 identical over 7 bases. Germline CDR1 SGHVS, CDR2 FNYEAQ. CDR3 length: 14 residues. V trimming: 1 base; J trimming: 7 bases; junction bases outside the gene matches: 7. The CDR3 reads CASSLEGGSSEQYF. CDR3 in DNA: TGTGCCAGCAGCTTAGAGGGCGGGAGTAGTGAGCAGTACTTC.

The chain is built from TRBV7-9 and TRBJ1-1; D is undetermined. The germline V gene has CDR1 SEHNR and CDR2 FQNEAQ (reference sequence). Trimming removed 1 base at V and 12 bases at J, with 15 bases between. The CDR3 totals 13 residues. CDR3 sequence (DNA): TGTGCCAGCAGCTTAGGACGGACGCCAAGGACTTTCTTT. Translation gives CASSLGRTPRTFF.

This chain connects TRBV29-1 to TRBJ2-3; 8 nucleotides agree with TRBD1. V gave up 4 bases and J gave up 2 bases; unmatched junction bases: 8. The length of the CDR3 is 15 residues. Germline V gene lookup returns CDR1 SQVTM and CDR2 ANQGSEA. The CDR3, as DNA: TGCAGCGTTGCCTGGGGACAGGAGGTCACAGATACGCAGTATTTT. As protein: CSVAWGQEVTDTQYF.

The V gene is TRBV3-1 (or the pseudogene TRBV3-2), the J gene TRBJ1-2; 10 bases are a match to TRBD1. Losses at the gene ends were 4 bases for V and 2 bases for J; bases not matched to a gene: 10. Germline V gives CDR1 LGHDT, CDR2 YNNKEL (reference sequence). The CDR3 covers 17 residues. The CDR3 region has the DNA TGTGCCAGCAGCCTCCATTGGGACAGGGGCGAAAACTATGGCTACACCTTC. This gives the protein CASSLHWDRGENYGYTF.

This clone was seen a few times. The CDR3 reads CSVGSLTNEQYF. In DNA, the CDR3 is TGCAGCGTTGGTTCTCTAACCAACGAGCAGTACTTC. This chain joins TRBV29-1 and TRBJ2-7; D gene unclear. The V gene lost 4 bases and the J gene lost 5 bases, with 12 bases spanning the gap. Germline CDR1 reads SQVTM; CDR2 reads ANQGSEA. CDR3 size: 12 residues.

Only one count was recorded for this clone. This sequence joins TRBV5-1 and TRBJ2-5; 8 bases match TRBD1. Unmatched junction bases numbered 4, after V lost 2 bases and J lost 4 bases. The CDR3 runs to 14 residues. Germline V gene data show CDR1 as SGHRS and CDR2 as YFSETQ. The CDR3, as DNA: TGCGCCAGCAGCTTAACACAGGGGGGAGAGACCCAGTACTTC. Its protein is CASSLTQGGETQYF.

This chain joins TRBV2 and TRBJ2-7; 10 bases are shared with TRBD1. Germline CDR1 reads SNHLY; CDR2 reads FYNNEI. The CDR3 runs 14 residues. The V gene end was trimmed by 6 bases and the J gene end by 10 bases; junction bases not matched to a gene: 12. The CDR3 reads CASRIPGQGRGQYF. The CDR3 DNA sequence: TGTGCCAGCAGGATCCCGGGACAGGGGAGGGGTCAGTACTTC.

The CDR3 region is CASSLYPGGNYGYTF. CDR3 nucleotide sequence: TGTGCCAGCAGTTTATACCCAGGGGGAAACTATGGCTACACCTTC. This rearrangement joins TRBV27 to TRBJ1-2; TRBD1 aligns across 7 bases. The V segment lost 1 base and the J segment 2 bases; nucleotides outside the gene matches: 4. In germline, CDR1 is MNHEY, CDR2 SMNVEV (reference sequence). The CDR3 is 15 residues long.

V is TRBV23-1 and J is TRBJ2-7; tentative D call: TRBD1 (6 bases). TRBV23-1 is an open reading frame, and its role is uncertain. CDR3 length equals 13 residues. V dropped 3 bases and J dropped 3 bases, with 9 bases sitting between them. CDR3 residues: CASSQNRVYEQYF. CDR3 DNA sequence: TGCGCCAGCAGTCAGAACAGGGTCTACGAGCAGTACTTC.

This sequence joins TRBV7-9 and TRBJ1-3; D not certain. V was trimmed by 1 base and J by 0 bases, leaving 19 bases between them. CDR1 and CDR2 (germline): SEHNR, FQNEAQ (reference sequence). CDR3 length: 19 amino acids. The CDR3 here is CASSLVRRSGLPSGNTIYF. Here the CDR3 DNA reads TGTGCCAGCAGCTTAGTTAGACGATCTGGGCTGCCCTCTGGAAACACCATATATTTT.

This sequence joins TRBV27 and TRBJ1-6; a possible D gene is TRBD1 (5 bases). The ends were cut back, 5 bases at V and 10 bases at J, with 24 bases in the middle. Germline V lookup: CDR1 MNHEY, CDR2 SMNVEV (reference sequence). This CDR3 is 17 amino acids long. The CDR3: CASSLLPDSWEGSPLHF. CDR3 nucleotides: TGTGCCAGCAGTCTCCTACCCGACAGTTGGGAGGGATCACCCCTCCACTTT.

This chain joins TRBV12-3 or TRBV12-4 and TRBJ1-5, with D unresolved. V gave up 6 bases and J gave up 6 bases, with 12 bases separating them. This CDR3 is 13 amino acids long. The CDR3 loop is CASSHSFGQPQHF. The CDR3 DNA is TGTGCCAGCAGCCATAGCTTCGGTCAGCCCCAGCATTTT.

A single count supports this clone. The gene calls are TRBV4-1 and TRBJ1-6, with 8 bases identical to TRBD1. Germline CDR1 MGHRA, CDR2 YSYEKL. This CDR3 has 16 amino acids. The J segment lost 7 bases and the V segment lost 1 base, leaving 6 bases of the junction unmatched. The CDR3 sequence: CASSQGAHRGNSPLHF. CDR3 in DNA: TGCGCCAGCAGCCAAGGGGCGCACAGGGGGAATTCACCCCTCCACTTT.

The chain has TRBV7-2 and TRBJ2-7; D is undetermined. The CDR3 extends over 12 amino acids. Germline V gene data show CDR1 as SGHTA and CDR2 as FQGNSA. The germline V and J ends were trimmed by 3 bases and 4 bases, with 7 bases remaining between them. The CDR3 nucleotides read TGTGCCAGCAGCTTCGACCTTTACGAGCAGTACTTC. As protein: CASSFDLYEQYF.

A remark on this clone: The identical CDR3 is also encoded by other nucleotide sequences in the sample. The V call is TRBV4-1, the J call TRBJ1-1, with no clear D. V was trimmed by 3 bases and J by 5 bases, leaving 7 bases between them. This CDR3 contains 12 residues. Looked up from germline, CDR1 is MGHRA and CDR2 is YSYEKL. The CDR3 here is CASSQGVTEAFF. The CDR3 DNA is TGCGCCAGCAGCCAGGGTGTGACTGAAGCTTTCTTT.

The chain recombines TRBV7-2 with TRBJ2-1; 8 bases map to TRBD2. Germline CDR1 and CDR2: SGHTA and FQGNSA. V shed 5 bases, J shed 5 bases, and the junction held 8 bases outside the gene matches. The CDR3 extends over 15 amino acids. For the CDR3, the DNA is TGTGCCAGCAGCGCCGGACTAGCTGGCCACAATGAGCAGTTCTTC. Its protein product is CASSAGLAGHNEQFF.

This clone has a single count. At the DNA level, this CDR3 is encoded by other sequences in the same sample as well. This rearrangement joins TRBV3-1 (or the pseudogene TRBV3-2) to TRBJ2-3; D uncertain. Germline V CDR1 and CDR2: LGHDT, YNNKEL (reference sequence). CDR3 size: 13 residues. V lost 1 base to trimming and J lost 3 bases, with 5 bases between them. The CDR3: CASSQAGTDTQYF. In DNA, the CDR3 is TGTGCCAGCAGCCAAGCCGGGACAGATACGCAGTATTTT.

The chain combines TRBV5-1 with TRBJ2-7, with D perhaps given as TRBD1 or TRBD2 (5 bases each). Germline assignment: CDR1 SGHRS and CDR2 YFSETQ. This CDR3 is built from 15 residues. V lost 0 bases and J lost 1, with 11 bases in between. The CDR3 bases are TGCGCCAGCAGCTTGGACTGGGGCGGGTCCTACGAGCAGTACTTC. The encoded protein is CASSLDWGGSYEQYF. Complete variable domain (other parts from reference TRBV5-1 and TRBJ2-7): KAGVTQTPRYLIKTRGQQVTLSCSPISGHRSVSWYQQTPGQGLQFLFEYFSETQRNKGNFPGRFSGRQFSNSRSEMNVSTLELGDSALYLCASSLDWGGSYEQYFGPGTRLTVT.

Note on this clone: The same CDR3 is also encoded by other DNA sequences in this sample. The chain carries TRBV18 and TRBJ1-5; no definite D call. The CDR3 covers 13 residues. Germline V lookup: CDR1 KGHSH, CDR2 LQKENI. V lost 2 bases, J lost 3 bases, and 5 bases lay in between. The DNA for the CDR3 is TGTGCCAGCTCACCAGGGTCCAATCAGCCCCAGCATTTT. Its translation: CASSPGSNQPQHF.

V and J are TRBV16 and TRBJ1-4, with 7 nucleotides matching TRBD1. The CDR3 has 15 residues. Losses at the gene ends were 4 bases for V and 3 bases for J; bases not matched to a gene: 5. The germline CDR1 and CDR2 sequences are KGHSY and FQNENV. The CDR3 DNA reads TGTGCCAGCAGCCCGGACAGGACGGCTAATGAAAAACTGTTTTTT. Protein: CASSPDRTANEKLFF.

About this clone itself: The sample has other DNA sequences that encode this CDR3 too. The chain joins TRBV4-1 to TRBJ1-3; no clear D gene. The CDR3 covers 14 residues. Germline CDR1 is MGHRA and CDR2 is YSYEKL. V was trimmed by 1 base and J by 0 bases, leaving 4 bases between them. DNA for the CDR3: TGCGCCAGCAGCCAAGGGCCCTCTGGAAACACCATATATTTT. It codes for CASSQGPSGNTIYF.

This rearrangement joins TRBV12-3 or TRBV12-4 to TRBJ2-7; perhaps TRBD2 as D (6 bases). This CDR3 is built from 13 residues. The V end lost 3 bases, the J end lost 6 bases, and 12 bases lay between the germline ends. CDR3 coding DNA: TGTGCCAGCAGTTTTAGCGGTCCCGGCGAGCAGTACTTC. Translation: CASSFSGPGEQYF.

CDR3 sequence: CASSPNFGAGGGDTQYF. The CDR3 coding sequence is TGTGCCAGCAGCCCAAACTTTGGAGCGGGGGGTGGAGATACGCAGTATTTT. The rearrangement uses TRBV11-2 and TRBJ2-3; 9 bases are shared with TRBD2. CDR3 length equals 17 residues. Germline V CDR1 and CDR2: SGHAT, FQNNGV. Trimming cost V 5 bases and J 5 bases; bases outside gene matches: 14.